The present entry profiles one TCR beta chain with its context. Its binding antigen is unknown. No base quality values were provided; no much bigger clone lies one nucleotide off. The immunoSEQ Assay, a bias-controlled multiplex PCR, was used to amplify TCRbeta CDR3 regions from genomic DNA. The study's own analysis went as follows. The number of nucleated cells in each sample was estimated from the amplification of reference gene primers within the assay. Sequence reads were collapsed and filtered to measure the absolute abundance of every unique TCRbeta CDR3 rearrangement. Productive Simpson clonality was computed per sample as the square root of Simpson's diversity index over productive rearrangements. This is the immuneACCESS table as TCRdb keeps it, with only in-frame sequences that have V and J called. A part of the clones is gone; compared with another copy, unresolved V genes explain less than half, and the rest is unexplained. The V and J calls and clone size are taken from that table; D and trimming were inferred from the DNA. For this sample there are hundreds of thousands of clones; roughly 85% appear just once. The ten largest clones represent about 5.1% of the sample.

In the germline V gene, CDR1 corresponds to LGHNA and CDR2 to YNFKEQ. Trimming takes 0 bases from V and 1 base from J, and the germline ends sit 19 bases apart. The CDR3 starts with the cysteine, ends with the phenylalanine, and has 20 residues. Here the CDR3 DNA is all that survives: 60 bases in frame from base 1. The data originate from a study of blood T cell repertoires in COVID-19 (TCRdb year 2020). Study-level background: Samples covering the acute and convalescent phases of COVID-19 were provided by collaborators in the United States, Italy and Spain. A freely available public database, intended as a resource for researchers studying the immune response to SARS-CoV-2, is where the repertoires were released. Sample metadata almost always included a de-identified subject ID, COVID-19 status, age in years and sex. Where HLA class I and class II types were available, the types were taken from metadata supplied by the sample provider, not from assay-based typing. Samples came from the ongoing ImmuneRACE study (first 160 participants) plus 1,254 subjects from 6 global collaborators. Subjects who had been exposed to COVID-19, were actively infected with it, or had recovered from it provided the deeply sampled blood TCRbeta repertoires that made up the dataset. The prospective study material was composed of cDNA or gDNA derived from T cells, B-cell-depleted T cells, or PBMCs.

General conclusions and limits of the study: Clinical and demographic metadata were provided uncurated, with the amount varying by source and participant.

Each collaborating institution followed its own protocols to collect whole blood in K2EDTA tubes. For TCRbeta analysis, collaborator samples were shipped as frozen whole blood, as isolated PBMCs, or as DNA extracted from either sample type. The specimen was peripheral blood. The receptor was derived from a man in his fifties or sixties with active or convalescent COVID-19. Recombination connected TRBV4-2 to TRBJ2-6; the D gene is perhaps TRBD1, from 6 matching bases. In nucleotide form, the sequence is TGTGCCAGCAGCCAAGAGGTAATCCTACAGGGAATGTCTGGGGCCAACGTCCTGACTTTC. It is translated as CASSQEVILQGMSGANVLTF.